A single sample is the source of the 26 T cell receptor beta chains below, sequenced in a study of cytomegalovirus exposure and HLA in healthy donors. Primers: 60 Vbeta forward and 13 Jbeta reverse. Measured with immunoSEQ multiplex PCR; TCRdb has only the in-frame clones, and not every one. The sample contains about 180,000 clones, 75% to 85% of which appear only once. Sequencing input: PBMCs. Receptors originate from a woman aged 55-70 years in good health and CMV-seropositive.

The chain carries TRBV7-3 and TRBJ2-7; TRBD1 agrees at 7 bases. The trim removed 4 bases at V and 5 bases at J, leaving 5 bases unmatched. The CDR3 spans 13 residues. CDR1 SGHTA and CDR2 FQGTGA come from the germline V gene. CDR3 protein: CASSSQGVNEQYF. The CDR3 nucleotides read TGTGCCAGCAGCTCCCAGGGGGTTAACGAGCAGTACTTC.

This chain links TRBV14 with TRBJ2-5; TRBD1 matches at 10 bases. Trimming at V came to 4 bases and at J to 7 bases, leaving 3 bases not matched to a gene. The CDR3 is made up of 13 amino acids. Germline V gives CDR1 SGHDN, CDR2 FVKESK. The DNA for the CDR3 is TGTGCCAGCAGCCGGGACAGGGGCGGGACCCAGTACTTC. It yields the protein CASSRDRGGTQYF.

The CDR3 sequence is CASSITGPLNYGYTF. Here the CDR3 DNA reads TGTGCCAGTAGTATCACAGGCCCTCTGAACTATGGCTACACCTTC. V is TRBV19 and J is TRBJ1-2; D may be TRBD1 (5 bases). Trimming took off 3 bases at V and 2 bases at J, with 13 bases between the two ends. Germline V CDR1 and CDR2: LNHDA, SQIVND (reference sequence). CDR3 length: 15 amino acids.

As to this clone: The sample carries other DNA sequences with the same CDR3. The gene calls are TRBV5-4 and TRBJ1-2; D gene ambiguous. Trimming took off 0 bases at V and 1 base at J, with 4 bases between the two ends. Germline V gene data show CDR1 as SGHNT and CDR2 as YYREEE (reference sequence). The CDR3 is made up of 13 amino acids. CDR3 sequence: CASSLGGNYGYTF. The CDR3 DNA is TGTGCCAGCAGCTTGGGCGGTAACTATGGCTACACCTTC.

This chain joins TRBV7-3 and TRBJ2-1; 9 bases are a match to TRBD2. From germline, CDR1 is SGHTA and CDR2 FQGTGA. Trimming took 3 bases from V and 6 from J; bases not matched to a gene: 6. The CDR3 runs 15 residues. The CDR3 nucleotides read TGTGCCAGCAGCTTGTCAGCGGGGGGAGGCAATGAGCAGTTCTTC. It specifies CASSLSAGGGNEQFF.

CDR3 nucleotides: TGTGCCAGCAGCCTCCTTGGGCCCTACGAGCAGTACTTC. Encoded protein: CASSLLGPYEQYF. V gene TRBV7-6 combines with J gene TRBJ2-7; D remains unclear. This CDR3 region has 13 residues. The germline V and J ends were trimmed by 5 bases and 2 bases, with 10 bases remaining between them. Germline V gives CDR1 SGHVS, CDR2 FNYEAQ.

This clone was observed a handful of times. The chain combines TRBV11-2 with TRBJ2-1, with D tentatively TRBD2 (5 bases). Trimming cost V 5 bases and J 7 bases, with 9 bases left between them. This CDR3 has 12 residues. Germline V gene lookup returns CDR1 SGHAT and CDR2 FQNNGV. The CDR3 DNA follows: TGTGCCAGCAGCCTCGGGGAGAATGAGCAGTTCTTC. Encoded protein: CASSLGENEQFF.

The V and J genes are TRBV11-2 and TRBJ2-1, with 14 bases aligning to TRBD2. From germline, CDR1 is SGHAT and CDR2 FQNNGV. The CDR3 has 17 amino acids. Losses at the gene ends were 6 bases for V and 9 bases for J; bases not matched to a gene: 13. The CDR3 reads CASRTIQTSGGAAEQFF. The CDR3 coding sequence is TGTGCCAGCAGGACGATTCAGACTAGCGGGGGGGCTGCTGAGCAGTTCTTC.

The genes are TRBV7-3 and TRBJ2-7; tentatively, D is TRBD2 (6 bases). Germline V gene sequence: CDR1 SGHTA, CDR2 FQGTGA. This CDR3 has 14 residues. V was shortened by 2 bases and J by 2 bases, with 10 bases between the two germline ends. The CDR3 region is CASSLGGAPYEQYF. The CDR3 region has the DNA TGTGCCAGCAGCTTAGGCGGGGCCCCCTACGAGCAGTACTTC. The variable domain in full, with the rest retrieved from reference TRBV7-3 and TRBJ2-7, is GAGVSQTPSNKVTEKGKYVELRCDPISGHTALYWYRQSLGQGPEFLIYFQGTGAADDSGLPNDRFFAVRPEGSVSTLKIQRTERGDSAVYLCASSLGGAPYEQYFGPGTRLTVT.

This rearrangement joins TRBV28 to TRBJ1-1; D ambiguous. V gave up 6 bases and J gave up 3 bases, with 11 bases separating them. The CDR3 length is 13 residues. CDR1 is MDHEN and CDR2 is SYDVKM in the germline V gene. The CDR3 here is CASRRNFDTEAFF. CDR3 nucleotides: TGTGCCAGCAGGAGAAATTTCGACACTGAAGCTTTCTTT.

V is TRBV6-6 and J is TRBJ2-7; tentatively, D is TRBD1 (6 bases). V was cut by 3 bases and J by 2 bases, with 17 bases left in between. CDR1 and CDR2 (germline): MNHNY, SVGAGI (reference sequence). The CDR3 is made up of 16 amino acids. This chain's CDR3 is CASSYTNQGNPYEQYF. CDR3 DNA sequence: TGTGCCAGCAGTTATACGAACCAGGGGAATCCCTACGAGCAGTACTTC.

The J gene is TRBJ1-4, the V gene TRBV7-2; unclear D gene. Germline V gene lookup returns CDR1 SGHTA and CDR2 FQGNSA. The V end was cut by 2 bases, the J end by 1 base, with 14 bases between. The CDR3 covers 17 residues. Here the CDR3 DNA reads TGTGCCAGCAGCTTACTATCAATACCTGAAACTAATGAAAAACTGTTTTTT. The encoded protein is CASSLLSIPETNEKLFF.

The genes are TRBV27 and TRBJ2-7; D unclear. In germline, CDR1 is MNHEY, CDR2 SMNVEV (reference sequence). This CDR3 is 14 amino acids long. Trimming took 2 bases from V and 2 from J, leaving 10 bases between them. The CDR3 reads CASSLGQVTYEQYF. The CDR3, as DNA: TGTGCCAGCAGTTTAGGGCAGGTTACCTACGAGCAGTACTTC.

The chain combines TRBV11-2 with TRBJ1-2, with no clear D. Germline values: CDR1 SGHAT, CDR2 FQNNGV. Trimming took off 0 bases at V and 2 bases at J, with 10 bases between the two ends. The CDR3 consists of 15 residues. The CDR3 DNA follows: TGTGCCAGCAGCTTAGAGGGCAGTCCAAACTATGGCTACACCTTC. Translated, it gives CASSLEGSPNYGYTF.

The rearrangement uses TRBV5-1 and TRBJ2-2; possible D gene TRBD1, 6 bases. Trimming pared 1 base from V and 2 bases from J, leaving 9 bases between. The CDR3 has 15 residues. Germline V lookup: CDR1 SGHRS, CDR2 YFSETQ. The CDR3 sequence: CASSLYRANTGELFF. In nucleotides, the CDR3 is TGCGCCAGCAGCTTGTACAGGGCTAACACCGGGGAGCTGTTTTTT. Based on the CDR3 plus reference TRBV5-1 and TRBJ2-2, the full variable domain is KAGVTQTPRYLIKTRGQQVTLSCSPISGHRSVSWYQQTPGQGLQFLFEYFSETQRNKGNFPGRFSGRQFSNSRSEMNVSTLELGDSALYLCASSLYRANTGELFFGEGSRLTVL.

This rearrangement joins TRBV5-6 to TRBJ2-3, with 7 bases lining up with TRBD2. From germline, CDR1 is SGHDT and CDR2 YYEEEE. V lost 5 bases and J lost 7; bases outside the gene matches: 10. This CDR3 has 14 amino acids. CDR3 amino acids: CASSPGTTPNTQYF. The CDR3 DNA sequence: TGTGCCAGCAGTCCCGGGACTACACCAAATACGCAGTATTTT. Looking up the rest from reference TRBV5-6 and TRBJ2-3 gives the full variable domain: DAGVTQSPTHLIKTRGQQVTLRCSPKSGHDTVSWYQQALGQGPQFIFQYYEEEERQRGNFPDRFSGHQFPNYSSELNVNALLLGDSALYLCASSPGTTPNTQYFGPGTRLTVL.

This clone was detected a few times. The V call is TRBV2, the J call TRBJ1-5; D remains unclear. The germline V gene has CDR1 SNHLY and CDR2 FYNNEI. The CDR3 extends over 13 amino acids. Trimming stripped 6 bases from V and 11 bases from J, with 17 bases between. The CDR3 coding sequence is TGTGCCAGCAGGATCCTGTACAGCCAATCCCAGCATTTT. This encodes CASRILYSQSQHF.

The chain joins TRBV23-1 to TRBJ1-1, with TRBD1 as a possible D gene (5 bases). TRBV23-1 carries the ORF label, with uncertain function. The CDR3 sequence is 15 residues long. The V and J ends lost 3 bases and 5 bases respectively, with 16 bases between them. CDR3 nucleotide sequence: TGCGCCAGCAGTCACCACAGGCCGCTGGGGACTGAAGCTTTCTTT. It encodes CASSHHRPLGTEAFF.

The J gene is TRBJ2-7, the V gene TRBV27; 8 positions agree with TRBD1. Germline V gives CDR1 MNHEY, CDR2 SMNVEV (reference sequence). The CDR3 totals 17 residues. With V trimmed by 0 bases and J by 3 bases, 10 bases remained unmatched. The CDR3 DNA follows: TGTGCCAGCAGTTTATCCATCTCCCCGGGACAGGACTACGAGCAGTACTTC. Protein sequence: CASSLSISPGQDYEQYF.

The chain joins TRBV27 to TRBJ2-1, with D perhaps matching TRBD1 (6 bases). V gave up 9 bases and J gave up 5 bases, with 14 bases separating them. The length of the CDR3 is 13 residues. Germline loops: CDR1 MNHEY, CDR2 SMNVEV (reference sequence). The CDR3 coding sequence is TGTGCCAGAGACCGGGACATACACAATGAGCAGTTCTTC. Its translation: CARDRDIHNEQFF.

The chain's CDR3 is CAWSVHSGKDTQYF. The CDR3 nucleotides are TGTGCCTGGAGTGTACATAGCGGAAAAGATACGCAGTATTTT. The J gene is TRBJ2-3, the V gene TRBV30; a possible D gene is TRBD2 (6 bases). The CDR3 has 14 amino acids. Germline V gene data show CDR1 as GTSNPN and CDR2 as SVGIG (reference sequence). The V end was cut by 0 bases, the J end by 5 bases, with 12 bases between.

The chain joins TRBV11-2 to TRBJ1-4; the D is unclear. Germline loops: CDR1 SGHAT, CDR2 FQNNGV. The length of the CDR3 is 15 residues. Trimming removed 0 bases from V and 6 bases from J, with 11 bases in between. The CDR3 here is CASSLDSSYHEKLFF. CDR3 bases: TGTGCCAGCAGCTTAGATAGTTCATATCATGAAAAACTGTTTTTT. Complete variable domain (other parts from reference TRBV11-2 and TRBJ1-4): EAGVAQSPRYKIIEKRQSVAFWCNPISGHATLYWYQQILGQGPKLLIQFQNNGVVDDSQLPKDRFSAERLKGVDSTLKIQPAKLEDSAVYLCASSLDSSYHEKLFFGSGTQLSVL.

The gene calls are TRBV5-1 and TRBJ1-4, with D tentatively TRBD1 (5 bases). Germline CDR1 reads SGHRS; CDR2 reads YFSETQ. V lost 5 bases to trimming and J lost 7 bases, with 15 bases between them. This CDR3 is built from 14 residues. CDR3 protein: CASRSGPGGEKLFF. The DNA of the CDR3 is TGCGCCAGCAGGTCAGGCCCCGGGGGTGAAAAACTGTTTTTT.

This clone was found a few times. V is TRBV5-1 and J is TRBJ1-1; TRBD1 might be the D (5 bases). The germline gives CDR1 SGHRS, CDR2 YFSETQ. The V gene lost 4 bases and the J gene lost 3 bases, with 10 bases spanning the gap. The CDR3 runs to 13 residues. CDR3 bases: TGCGCCAGCAGCGACGCAGGGTACACTGAAGCTTTCTTT. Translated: CASSDAGYTEAFF.

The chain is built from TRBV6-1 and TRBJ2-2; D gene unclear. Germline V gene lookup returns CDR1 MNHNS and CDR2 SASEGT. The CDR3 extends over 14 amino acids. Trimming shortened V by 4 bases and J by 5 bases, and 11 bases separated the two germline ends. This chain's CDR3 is CASSGGFRTGELFF. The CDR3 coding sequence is TGTGCCAGCAGTGGAGGCTTCCGGACCGGGGAGCTGTTTTTT.

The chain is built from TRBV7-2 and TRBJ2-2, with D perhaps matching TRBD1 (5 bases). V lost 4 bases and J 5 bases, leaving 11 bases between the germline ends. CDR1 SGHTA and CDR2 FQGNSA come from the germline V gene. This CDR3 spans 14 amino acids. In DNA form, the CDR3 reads TGTGCCAGCAGCTACGACAGTAAAACCGGGGAGCTGTTTTTT. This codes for CASSYDSKTGELFF.